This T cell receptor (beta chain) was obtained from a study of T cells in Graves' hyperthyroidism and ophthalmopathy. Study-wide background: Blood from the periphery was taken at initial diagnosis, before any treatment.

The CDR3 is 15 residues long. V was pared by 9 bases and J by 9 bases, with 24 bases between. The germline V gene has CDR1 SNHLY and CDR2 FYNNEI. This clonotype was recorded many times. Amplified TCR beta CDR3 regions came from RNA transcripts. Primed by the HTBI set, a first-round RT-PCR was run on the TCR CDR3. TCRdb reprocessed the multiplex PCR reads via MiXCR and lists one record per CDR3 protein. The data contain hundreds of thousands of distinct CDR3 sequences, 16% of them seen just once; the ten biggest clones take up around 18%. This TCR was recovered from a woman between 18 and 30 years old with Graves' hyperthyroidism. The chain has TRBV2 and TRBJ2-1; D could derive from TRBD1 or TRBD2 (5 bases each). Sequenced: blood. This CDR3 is CASLSGPSFQREQFF. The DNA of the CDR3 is TGTGCCAGTCTCTCGGGACCCTCGTTTCAACGTGAGCAGTTCTTC.